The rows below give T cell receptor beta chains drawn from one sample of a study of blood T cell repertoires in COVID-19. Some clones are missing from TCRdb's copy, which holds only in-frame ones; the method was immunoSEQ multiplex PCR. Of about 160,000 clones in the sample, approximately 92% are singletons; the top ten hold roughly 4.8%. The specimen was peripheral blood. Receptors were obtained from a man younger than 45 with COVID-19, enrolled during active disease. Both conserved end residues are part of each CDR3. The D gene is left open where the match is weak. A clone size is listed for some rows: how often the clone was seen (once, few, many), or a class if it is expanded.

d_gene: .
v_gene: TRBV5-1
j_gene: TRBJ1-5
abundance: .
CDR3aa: CASSIEGLAQPQHF
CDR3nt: TGCGCCAGCAGCATAGAGGGTTTGGCTCAGCCCCAGCATTTT

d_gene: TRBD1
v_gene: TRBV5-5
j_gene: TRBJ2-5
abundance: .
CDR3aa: CASSLGQGFLETQYF
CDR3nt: TGTGCCAGCAGTCTGGGACAGGGGTTCCTGGAGACCCAGTACTTC

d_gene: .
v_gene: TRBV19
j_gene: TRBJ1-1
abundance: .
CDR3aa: CATQYGNTEAFF
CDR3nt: TGTGCCACTCAGTATGGGAACACTGAAGCTTTCTTT

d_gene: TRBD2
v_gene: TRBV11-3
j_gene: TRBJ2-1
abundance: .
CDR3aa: CASSLAGTSGDSSYNEQFF
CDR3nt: TGTGCCAGCAGCTTAGCCGGGACTAGCGGGGACAGCTCCTACAATGAGCAGTTCTTC

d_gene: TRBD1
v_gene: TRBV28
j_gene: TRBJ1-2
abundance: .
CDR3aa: CASENRGLRNGYTF
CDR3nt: TGTGCCAGCGAAAACAGGGGGCTTCGGAATGGCTACACCTTC

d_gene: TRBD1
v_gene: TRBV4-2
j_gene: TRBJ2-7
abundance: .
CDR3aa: CASSHRDRSYEQYF
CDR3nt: TGTGCCAGCAGTCACCGGGACAGGTCCTACGAGCAGTACTTC

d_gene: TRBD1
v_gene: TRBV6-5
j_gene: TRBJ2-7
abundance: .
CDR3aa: CASSYHGTGNPYEQYF
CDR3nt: TGTGCCAGCAGTTACCACGGGACAGGGAATCCCTACGAGCAGTACTTC

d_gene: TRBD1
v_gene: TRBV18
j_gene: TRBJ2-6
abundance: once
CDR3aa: CASSPKRDRASVGANVLTF
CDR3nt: TGTGCCAGCTCACCCAAACGGGACAGGGCGTCTGTGGGGGCCAACGTCCTGACTTTC

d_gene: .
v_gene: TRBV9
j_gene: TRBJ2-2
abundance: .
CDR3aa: CASSAHGRPNTGELFF
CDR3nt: TGTGCCAGCAGCGCCCATGGGAGGCCGAACACCGGGGAGCTGTTTTTT

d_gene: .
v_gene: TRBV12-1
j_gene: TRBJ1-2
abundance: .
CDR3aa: CASSFEGALGMDGYTF
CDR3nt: TGTGCCAGCAGCTTTGAAGGGGCCCTGGGCATGGATGGCTACACCTTC

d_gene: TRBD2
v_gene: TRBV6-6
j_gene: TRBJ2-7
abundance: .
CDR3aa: CASSRLLAGGPSYEQYF
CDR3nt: TGTGCCAGCAGTCGCCTTCTAGCGGGAGGTCCCTCCTACGAGCAGTACTTC

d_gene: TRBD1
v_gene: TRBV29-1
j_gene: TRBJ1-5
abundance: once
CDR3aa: CSVSTGVNQPQHF
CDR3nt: TGCAGCGTTTCTACAGGGGTCAATCAGCCCCAGCATTTT

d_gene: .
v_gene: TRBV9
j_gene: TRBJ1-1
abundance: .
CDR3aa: CASSVVASGGAEAFF
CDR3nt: TGTGCCAGCAGCGTAGTTGCCTCGGGGGGAGCTGAAGCTTTCTTT

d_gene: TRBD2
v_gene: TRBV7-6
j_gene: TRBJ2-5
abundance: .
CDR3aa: CASSHDPGLAGQETQYF
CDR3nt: TGTGCCAGCAGTCACGATCCGGGACTAGCGGGACAAGAGACCCAGTACTTC

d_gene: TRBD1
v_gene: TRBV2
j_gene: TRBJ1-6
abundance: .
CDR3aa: CASIRDSGSPLHF
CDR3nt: TGTGCCAGCATTAGGGACAGCGGTTCACCCCTCCACTTT

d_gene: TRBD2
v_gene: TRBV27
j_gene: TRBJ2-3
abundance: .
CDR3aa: CASSLLGGRVTDTQYF
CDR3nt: TGTGCCAGCAGTTTATTGGGCGGGAGGGTTACAGATACGCAGTATTTT

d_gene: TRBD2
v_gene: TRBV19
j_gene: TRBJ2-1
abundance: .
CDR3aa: CASSMAGLAGNEQFF
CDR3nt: TGTGCCAGTAGTATGGCAGGACTAGCGGGCAATGAGCAGTTCTTC

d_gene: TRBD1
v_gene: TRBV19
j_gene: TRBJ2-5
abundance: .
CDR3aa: CATTRAGGGQETQYF
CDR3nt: TGTGCCACCACCCGAGCAGGGGGCGGGCAAGAGACCCAGTACTTC

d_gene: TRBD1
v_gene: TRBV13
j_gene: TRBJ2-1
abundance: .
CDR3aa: CASSLGTGGPNEQFF
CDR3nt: TGTGCCAGCAGCTTAGGGACAGGGGGGCCGAATGAGCAGTTCTTC

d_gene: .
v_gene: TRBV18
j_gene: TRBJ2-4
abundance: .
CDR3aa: CASSRARDSQNIQYF
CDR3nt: TGTGCCAGCTCACGGGCCCGTGATTCCCAAAACATTCAGTACTTC

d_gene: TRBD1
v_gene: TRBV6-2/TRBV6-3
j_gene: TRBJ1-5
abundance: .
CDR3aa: CASSPGQGARGNQPQHF
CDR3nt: TGTGCCAGCAGCCCGGGACAGGGGGCGCGAGGCAATCAGCCCCAGCATTTT

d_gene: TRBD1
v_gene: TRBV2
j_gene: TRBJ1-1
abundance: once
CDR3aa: CASIEGYRGITEAFF
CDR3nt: TGTGCCAGTATCGAAGGTTACAGGGGGATCACTGAAGCTTTCTTT

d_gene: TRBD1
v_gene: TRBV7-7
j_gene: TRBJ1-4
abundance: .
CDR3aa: CASSSGTGAGEKLFF
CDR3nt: TGTGCCAGCAGTTCCGGGACAGGGGCGGGTGAAAAACTGTTTTTT

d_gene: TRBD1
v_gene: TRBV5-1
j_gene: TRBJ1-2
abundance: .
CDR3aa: CASSLAGRGRYGYTF
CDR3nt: TGCGCCAGCAGCTTGGCTGGCAGGGGGCGCTATGGCTACACCTTC

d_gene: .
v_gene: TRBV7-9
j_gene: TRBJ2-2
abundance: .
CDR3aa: CASSLWEHANTGELFF
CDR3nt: TGTGCCAGCAGCTTATGGGAGCATGCGAACACCGGGGAGCTGTTTTTT

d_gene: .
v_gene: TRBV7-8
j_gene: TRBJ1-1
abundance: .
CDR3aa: CASSLARAGAVNTEAFF
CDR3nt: TGTGCCAGCAGCTTAGCGCGGGCAGGGGCCGTGAACACTGAAGCTTTCTTT

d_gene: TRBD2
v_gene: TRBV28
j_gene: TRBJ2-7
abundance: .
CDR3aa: CASSPTGRPSGRAYEQYF
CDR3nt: TGTGCCAGCAGTCCAACAGGTAGGCCTAGCGGGAGGGCCTACGAGCAGTACTTC

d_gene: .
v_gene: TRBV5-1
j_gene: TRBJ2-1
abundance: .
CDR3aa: CASSLPRQPQVDEQFF
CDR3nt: TGCGCCAGCAGCTTGCCCCGGCAGCCTCAGGTGGATGAGCAGTTCTTC

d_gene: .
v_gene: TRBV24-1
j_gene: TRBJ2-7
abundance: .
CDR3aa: CATNRGDRGAYEQYF
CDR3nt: TGTGCCACCAATAGGGGGGACCGGGGGGCCTACGAGCAGTACTTC

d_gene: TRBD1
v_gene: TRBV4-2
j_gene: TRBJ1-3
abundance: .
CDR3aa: CASSQGNTGAGNTIYF
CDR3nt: TGTGCCAGCAGCCAAGGAAATACAGGGGCTGGAAACACCATATATTTT

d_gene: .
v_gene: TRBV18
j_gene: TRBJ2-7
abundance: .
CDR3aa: CASSRGSGLEEQYF
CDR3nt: TGTGCCAGCTCACGGGGAAGCGGTTTGGAAGAGCAGTACTTC

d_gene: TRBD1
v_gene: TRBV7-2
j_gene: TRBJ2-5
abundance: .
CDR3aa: CASSSDRLSETQYF
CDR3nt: TGTGCCAGCAGCTCGGACAGGCTATCGGAGACCCAGTACTTC

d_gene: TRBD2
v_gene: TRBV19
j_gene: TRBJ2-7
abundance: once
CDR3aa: CASSIDGLAGDIPYEQYF
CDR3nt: TGTGCCAGTAGTATTGACGGACTAGCGGGGGATATCCCCTACGAGCAGTACTTC

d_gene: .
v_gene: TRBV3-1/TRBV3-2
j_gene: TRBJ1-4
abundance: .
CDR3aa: CASSLPDRKLFF
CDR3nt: TGTGCCAGCAGCCTTCCCGACAGGAAACTGTTTTTT

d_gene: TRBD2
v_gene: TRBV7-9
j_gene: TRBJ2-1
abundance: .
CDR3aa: CASSHIGLARTKKHEQFF
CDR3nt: TGTGCCAGCAGCCATATAGGACTAGCACGGACCAAGAAACATGAGCAGTTCTTC

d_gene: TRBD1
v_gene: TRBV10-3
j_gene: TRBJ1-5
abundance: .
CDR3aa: CAISVAGGSNQPQHF
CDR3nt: TGTGCCATCAGTGTTGCAGGGGGAAGCAATCAGCCCCAGCATTTT

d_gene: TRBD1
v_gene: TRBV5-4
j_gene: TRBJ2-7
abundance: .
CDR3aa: CASSSIAGTGGREQYF
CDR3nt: TGTGCCAGCAGCTCGATTGCCGGGACAGGGGGCCGCGAGCAGTACTTC

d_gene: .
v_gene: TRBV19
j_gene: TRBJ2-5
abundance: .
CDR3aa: CASSSRGSPQETQYF
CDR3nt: TGTGCCAGTAGCTCCCGAGGAAGTCCCCAAGAGACCCAGTACTTC

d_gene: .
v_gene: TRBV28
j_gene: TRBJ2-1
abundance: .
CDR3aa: CASRAESYNEQFF
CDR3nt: TGTGCCAGCAGGGCGGAATCCTACAATGAGCAGTTCTTC

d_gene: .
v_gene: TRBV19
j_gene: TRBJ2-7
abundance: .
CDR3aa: CASTTSGESSYEQYF
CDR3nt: TGTGCCAGCACAACTTCAGGGGAGAGCTCCTACGAGCAGTACTTC

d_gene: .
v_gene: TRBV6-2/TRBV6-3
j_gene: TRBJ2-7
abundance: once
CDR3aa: CASSYSGSRSYEQYF
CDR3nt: TGTGCCAGCAGTTACTCGGGCAGCCGCTCCTACGAGCAGTACTTC

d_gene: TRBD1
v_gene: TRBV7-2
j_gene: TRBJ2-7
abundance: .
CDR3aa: CASSFRVGDSAYEQYF
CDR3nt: TGTGCCAGCAGCTTCCGAGTGGGGGACAGCGCCTACGAGCAGTACTTC

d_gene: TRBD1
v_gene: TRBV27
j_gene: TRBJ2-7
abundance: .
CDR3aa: CASSPEWDSDPSYEQYF
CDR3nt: TGTGCCAGCAGTCCCGAGTGGGACAGTGATCCCTCCTACGAGCAGTACTTC

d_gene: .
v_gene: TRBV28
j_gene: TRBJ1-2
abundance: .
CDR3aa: CASSLGDKPYYGYTF
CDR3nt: TGTGCCAGCAGTTTAGGGGACAAACCCTACTATGGCTACACCTTC

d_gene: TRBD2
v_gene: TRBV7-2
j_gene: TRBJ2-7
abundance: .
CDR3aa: CASSLAGGNEQYF
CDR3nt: TGTGCCAGCAGCTTAGCGGGGGGGAACGAGCAGTACTTC

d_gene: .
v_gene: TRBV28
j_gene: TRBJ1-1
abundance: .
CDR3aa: CASSLIFRGAGDTEAFF
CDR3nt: TGTGCCAGCAGTTTAATTTTTCGGGGGGCTGGGGACACTGAAGCTTTCTTT

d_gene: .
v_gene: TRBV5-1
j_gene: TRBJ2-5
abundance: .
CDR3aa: CASSNRVGSEETQYF
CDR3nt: TGCGCCAGCAGCAACAGGGTAGGTTCCGAAGAGACCCAGTACTTC

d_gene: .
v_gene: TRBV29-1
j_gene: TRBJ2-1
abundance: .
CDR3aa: CSVESGSSYNEQFF
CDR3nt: TGCAGCGTTGAATCGGGGAGCTCCTACAATGAGCAGTTCTTC

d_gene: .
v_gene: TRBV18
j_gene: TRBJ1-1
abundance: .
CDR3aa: CASSPGMGGNTEAFF
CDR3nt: TGTGCCAGCTCACCGGGAATGGGGGGGAACACTGAAGCTTTCTTT

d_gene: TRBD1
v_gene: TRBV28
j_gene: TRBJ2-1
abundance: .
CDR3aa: CATNALTGDGEQFF
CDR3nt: TGTGCCACCAACGCACTTACAGGGGATGGTGAGCAGTTCTTC

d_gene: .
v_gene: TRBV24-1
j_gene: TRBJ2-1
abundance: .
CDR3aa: CATSAQGSYNEQFF
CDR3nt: TGTGCCACCAGTGCACAGGGTTCCTACAATGAGCAGTTCTTC

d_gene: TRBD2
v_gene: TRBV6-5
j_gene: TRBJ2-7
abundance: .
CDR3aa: CASSYASGIYEQYF
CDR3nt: TGTGCCAGCAGTTACGCTAGCGGGATATACGAGCAGTACTTC

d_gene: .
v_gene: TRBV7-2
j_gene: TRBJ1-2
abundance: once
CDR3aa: CASSHSNLYGYTF
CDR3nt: TGTGCCAGCAGCCATTCTAATCTCTATGGCTACACCTTC

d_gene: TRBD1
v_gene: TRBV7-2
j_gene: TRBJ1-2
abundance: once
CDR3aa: CASSSRTGQTGGYTF
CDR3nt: TGTGCCAGCAGCTCGAGGACAGGGCAGACGGGAGGCTACACCTTC

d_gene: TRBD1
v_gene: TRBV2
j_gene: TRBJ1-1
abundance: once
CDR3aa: CASRGQREAFF
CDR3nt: TGTGCCAGCAGGGGACAGCGCGAAGCTTTCTTT

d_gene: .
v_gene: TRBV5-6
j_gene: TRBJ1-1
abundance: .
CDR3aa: CASSLEGRPEAFF
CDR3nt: TGTGCCAGCAGCTTGGAGGGGAGGCCTGAAGCTTTCTTT

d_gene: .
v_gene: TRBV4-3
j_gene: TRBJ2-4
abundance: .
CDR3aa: CASSQEYRGSKNIQYF
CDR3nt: TGCGCCAGCAGCCAAGAATACCGGGGATCCAAAAACATTCAGTACTTC